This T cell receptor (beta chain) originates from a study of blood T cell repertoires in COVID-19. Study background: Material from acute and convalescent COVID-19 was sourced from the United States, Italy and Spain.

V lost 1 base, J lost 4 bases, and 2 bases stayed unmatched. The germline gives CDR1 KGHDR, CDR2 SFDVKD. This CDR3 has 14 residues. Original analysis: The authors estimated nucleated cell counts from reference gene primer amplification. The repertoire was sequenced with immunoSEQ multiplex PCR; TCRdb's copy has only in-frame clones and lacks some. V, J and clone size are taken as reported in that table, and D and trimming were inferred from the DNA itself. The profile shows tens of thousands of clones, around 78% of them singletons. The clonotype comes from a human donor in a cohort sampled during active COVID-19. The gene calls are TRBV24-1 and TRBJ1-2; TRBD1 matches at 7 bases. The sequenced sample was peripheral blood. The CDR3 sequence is CATSDFGTAYGYTF. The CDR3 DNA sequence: TGTGCCACCAGTGATTTCGGGACAGCCTATGGCTACACCTTC.